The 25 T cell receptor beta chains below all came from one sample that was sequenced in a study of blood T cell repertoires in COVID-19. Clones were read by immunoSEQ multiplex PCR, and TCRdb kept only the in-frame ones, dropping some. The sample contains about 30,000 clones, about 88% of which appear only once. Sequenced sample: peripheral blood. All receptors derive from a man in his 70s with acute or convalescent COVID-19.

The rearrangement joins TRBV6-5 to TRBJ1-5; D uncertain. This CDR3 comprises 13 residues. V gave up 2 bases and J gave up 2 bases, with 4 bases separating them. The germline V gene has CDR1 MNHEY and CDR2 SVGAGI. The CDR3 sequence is CASSYRGNQPQHF. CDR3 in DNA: TGTGCCAGCAGTTACCGCGGCAATCAGCCCCAGCATTTT.

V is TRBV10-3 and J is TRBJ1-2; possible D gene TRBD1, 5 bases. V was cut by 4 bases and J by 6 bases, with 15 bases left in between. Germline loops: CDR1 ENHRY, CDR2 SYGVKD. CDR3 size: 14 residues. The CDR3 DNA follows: TGTGCCATCAGTGCCTCCGACAGACAAGATGGCTACACCTTC. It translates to CAISASDRQDGYTF.

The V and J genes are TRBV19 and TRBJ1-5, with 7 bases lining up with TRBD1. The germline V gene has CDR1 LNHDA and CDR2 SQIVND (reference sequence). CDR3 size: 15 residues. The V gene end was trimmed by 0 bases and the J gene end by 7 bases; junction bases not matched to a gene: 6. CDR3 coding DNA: TGTGCCAGTAGTATAGAGACAGGGTGGAGACAGCCCCAGCATTTT. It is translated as CASSIETGWRQPQHF.

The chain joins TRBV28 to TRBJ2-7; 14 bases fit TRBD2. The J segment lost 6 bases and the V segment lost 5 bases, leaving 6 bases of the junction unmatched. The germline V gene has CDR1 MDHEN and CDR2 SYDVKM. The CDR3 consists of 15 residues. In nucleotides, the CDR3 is TGTGCCAGCAGTACCGGGACTAGCGGGAGCCTCGAGCAGTACTTC. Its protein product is CASSTGTSGSLEQYF.

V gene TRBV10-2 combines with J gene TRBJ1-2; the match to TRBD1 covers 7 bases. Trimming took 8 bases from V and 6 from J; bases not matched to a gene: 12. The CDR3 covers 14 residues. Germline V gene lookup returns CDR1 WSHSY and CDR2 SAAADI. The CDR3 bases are TGCGCCAGCGGGCCTTCGACAGGGATAAATGGCTACACCTTC. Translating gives CASGPSTGINGYTF.

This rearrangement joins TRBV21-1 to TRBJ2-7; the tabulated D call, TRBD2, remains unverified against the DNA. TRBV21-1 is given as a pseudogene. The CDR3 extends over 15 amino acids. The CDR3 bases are TGTGCCAGCAGCAAAGGAGCGGTCGGGCATTACGAGCAGTACTTC. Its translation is CASSKGAVGHYEQYF.

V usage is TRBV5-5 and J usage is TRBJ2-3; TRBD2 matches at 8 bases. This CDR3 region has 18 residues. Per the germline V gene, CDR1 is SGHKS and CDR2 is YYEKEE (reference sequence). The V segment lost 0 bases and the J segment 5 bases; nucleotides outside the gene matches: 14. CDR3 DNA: TGTGCCAGCAGCTTGGATGGTGGCGGCGGGGGGATATTAGATACGCAGTATTTT. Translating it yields CASSLDGGGGGILDTQYF.

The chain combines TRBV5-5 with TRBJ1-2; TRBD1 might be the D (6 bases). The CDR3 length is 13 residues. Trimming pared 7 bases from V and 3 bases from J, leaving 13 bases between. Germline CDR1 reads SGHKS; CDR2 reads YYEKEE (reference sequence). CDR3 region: CASRYREDYGYTF. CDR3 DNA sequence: TGTGCCAGCCGCTACAGGGAAGACTATGGCTACACCTTC.

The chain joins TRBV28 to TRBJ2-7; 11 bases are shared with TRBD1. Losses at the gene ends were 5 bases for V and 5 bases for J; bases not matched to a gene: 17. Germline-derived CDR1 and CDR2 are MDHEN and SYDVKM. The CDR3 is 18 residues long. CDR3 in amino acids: CASSIGGQGAAQSNEQYF. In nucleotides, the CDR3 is TGTGCCAGCAGTATAGGCGGACAGGGGGCTGCACAATCCAACGAGCAGTACTTC.

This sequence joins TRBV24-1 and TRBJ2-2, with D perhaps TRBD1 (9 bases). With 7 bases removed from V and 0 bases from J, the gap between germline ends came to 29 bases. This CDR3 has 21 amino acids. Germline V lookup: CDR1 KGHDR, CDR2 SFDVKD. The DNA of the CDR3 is TGTGCCACCAGAGGCGGGGGGTTAGGACAGGGGTTACGAGCGAACACCGGGGAGCTGTTTTTT. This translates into CATRGGGLGQGLRANTGELFF.

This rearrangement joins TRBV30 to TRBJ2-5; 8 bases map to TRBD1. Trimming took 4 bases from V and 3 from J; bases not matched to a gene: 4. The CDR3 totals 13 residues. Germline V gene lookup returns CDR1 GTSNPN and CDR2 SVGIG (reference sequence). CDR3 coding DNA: TGTGCCTGGAACAGGGGGTCAAAAGAGACCCAGTACTTC. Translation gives CAWNRGSKETQYF.

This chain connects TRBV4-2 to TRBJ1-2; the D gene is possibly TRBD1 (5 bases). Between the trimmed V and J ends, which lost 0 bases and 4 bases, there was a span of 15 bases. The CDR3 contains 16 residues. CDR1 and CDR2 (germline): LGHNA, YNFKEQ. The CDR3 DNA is TGTGCCAGCAGCCAAGATCTTCGGGGGGGGAGCTATGGCTACACCTTC. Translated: CASSQDLRGGSYGYTF.

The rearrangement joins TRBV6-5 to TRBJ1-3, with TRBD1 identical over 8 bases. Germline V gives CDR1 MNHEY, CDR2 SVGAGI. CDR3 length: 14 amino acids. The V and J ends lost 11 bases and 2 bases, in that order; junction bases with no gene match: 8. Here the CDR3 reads CASGQGAPGNTIYF. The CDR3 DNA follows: TGTGCCTCAGGACAGGGAGCCCCTGGAAACACCATATATTTT.

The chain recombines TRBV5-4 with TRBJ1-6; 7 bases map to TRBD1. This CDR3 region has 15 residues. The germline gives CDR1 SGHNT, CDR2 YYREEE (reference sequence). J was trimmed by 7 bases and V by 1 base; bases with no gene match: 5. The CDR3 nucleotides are TGTGCCAGCAGCTTGCAAGGGGGCAGAAATTCACCCCTCCACTTT. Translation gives CASSLQGGRNSPLHF.

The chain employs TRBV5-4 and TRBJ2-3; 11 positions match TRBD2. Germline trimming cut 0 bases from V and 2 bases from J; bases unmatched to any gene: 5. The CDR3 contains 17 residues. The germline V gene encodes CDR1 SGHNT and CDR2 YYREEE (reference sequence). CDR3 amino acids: CASSLGLAGKNTDTQYF. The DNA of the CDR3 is TGTGCCAGCAGCTTGGGACTAGCGGGGAAGAACACAGATACGCAGTATTTT.

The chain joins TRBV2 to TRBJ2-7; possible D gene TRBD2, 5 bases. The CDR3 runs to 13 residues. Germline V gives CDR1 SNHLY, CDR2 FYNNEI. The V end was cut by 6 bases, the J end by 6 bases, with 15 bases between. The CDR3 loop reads CASRAEVFGEQYF. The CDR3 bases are TGTGCCAGCAGGGCGGAGGTTTTCGGCGAGCAGTACTTC.

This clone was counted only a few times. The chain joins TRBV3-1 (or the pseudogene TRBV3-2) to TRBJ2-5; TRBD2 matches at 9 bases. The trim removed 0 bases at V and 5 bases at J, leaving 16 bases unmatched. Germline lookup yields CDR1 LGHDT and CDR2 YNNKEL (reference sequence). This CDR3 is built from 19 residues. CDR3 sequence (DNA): TGTGCCAGCAGCCAAGATGGGGGGATAGCGGGGGATTATCGGGAGACCCAGTACTTC. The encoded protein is CASSQDGGIAGDYRETQYF.

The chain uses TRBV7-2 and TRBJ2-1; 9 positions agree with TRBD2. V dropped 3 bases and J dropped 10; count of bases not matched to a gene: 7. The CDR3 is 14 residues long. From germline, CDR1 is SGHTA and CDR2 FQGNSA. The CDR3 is CASSFGGGAREQFF. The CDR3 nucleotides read TGTGCCAGCAGCTTTGGCGGGGGGGCCAGGGAGCAGTTCTTC.

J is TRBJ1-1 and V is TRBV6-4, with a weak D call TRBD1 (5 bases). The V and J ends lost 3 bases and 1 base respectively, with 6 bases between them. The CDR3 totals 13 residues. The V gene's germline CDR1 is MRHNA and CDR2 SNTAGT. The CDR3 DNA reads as TGTGCCAGCAGTGAGGGGCGGAACACTGAAGCTTTCTTT. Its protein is CASSEGRNTEAFF.

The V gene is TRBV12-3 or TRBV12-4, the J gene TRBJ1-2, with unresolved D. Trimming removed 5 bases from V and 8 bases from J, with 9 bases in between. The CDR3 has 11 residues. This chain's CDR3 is CASSGLGGYTF. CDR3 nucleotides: TGTGCCAGCAGTGGCCTCGGGGGCTACACCTTC.

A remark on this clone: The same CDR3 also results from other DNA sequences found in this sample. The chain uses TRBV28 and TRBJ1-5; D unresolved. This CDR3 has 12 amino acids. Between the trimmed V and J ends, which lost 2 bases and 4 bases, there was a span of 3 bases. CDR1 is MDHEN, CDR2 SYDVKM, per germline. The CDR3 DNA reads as TGTGCCAGCAGTTTACTAAATCAGCCCCAGCATTTT. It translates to CASSLLNQPQHF. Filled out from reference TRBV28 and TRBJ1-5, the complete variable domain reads DVKVTQSSRYLVKRTGEKVFLECVQDMDHENMFWYRQDPGLGLRLIYFSYDVKMKEKGDIPEGYSVSREKKERFSLILESASTNQTSMYLCASSLLNQPQHFGDGTRLSIL.

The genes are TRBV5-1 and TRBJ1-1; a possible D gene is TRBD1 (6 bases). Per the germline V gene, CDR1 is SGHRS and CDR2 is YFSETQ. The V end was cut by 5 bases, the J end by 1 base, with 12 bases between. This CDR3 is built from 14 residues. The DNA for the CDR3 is TGCGCCAGCAGTTCCCAGACAGGGAACACTGAAGCTTTCTTT. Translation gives CASSSQTGNTEAFF.

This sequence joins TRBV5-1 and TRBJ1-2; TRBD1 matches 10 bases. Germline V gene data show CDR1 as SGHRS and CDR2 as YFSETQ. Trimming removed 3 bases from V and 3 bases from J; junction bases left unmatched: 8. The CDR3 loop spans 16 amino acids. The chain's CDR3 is CASSWDGTGAYYGYTF. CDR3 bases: TGCGCCAGCAGCTGGGACGGGACAGGGGCCTACTATGGCTACACCTTC.

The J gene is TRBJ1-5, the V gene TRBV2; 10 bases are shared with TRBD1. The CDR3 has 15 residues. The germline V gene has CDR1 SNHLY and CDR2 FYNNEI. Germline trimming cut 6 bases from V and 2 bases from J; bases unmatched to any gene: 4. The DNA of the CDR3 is TGTGCCAGCAGGGGGGACAGGGGTGGCAATCAGCCCCAGCATTTT. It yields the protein CASRGDRGGNQPQHF.

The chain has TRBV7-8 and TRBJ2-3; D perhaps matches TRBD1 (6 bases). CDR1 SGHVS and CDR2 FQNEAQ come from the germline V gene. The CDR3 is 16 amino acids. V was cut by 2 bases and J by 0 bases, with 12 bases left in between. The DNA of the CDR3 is TGTGCCAGCAGCTTAATTACTGGACAGAGCACAGATACGCAGTATTTT. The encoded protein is CASSLITGQSTDTQYF.